This T cell receptor (beta chain) was observed in a study of T-cell reconstitution after alpha-beta-depleted transplantation in children. This CDR3 has 14 amino acids. Trimming shortened V by 3 bases and J by 6 bases, and 11 bases separated the two germline ends. Per germline, CDR1 SGHTA and CDR2 FQGNSA. This clonotype was recorded a few times. Researchers prepared the TCRbeta library using unique molecular identifiers, the study reports. TCRdb passed the PCR reads through MiXCR, listing each CDR3 protein once. The sample carries approximately 630,000 distinct CDR3 sequences, 13% recorded once. The genes are TRBV7-2 and TRBJ2-2, with a weak D call TRBD1 (6 bases). The TCR sequence derives from a girl aged 2-10 years with congenital amegakaryocytic thrombocytopenia, due to receive a stem cell transplant. Sequencing was performed on PBMCs, taken before TCRalphabeta/CD19-depleted stem cell transplant. DNA of the CDR3: TGTGCCAGCAGCTTCTCCAGGGGAGCCGGGGAGCTGTTTTTT. This sequence encodes CASSFSRGAGELFF. Drawing the rest from reference TRBV7-2 and TRBJ2-2, the complete variable domain is GAGVSQSPSNKVTEKGKDVELRCDPISGHTALYWYRQSLGQGLEFLIYFQGNSAPDKSGLPSDRFSAERTGGSVSTLTIQRTQQEDSAVYLCASSFSRGAGELFFGEGSRLTVL.